These T cell receptor beta chains were read from a single sample in a study of T cell responses to AZD1222 COVID-19 vaccine. The assay was immunoSEQ multiplex PCR, and TCRdb's table has in-frame clones only and misses some. The data show roughly 100,000 clones, approximately 86% seen once. The sample consisted of peripheral blood, taken on day 0 of AZD1222 vaccination. The receptors shown here come from an adult in good health. Each CDR3 is given with its conserved first and last residue. A D gene is named only where the DNA matches it firmly. The size entry is marked missing in some rows and otherwise reads once, few, many or a size class.

V gene: TRBV7-2
J gene: TRBJ1-4
clone size: NA
D gene: NA
CDR3 DNA: TGTGCCAGCAGCTCCTCAGAGTTTTCTGATGAAAAACTGTTTTTT
CDR3 protein: CASSSSEFSDEKLFF

V gene: TRBV4-2
J gene: TRBJ2-7
clone size: NA
D gene: NA
CDR3 DNA: TGTGCCAGCAGCCAAGGTGATGGACGGAGCTCCTACGAGCAGTACTTC
CDR3 protein: CASSQGDGRSSYEQYF

V gene: TRBV2
J gene: TRBJ1-1
clone size: NA
D gene: NA
CDR3 DNA: TGTGCCAGCAGTGCCCAATTGGGGGGTAGGGTGAACACTGAAGCTTTCTTT
CDR3 protein: CASSAQLGGRVNTEAFF

V gene: TRBV27
J gene: TRBJ2-7
clone size: NA
D gene: NA
CDR3 DNA: TGTGCCAGCAGCAGCCTTTGGGGCGCCTACGAGCAGTACTTC
CDR3 protein: CASSSLWGAYEQYF

V gene: TRBV19
J gene: TRBJ1-3
clone size: NA
D gene: NA
CDR3 DNA: TGTGCCAGTACCCTCAGGGGTAATGGAAACACCATATATTTT
CDR3 protein: CASTLRGNGNTIYF

V gene: TRBV19
J gene: TRBJ2-2
clone size: NA
D gene: NA
CDR3 DNA: TGTGCCAGTAGTAACAAGCGGATGAACACCGGGGAGCTGTTTTTT
CDR3 protein: CASSNKRMNTGELFF

V gene: TRBV5-1
J gene: TRBJ2-5
clone size: NA
D gene: NA
CDR3 DNA: TGCGCCAGCAGGAGGGCGGGTTCTTTGGGGGAGACCCAGTACTTC
CDR3 protein: CASRRAGSLGETQYF

V gene: TRBV7-2
J gene: TRBJ1-3
clone size: NA
D gene: NA
CDR3 DNA: TGTGCCAGCAGCTTAGGGGGAGGAACTGGAAACACCATATATTTT
CDR3 protein: CASSLGGGTGNTIYF

V gene: TRBV9
J gene: TRBJ2-1
clone size: NA
D gene: TRBD2
CDR3 DNA: TGTGCCAGCAGCCTACTAGCGGCCCGTGCCAATGAGCAGTTCTTC
CDR3 protein: CASSLLAARANEQFF

V gene: TRBV5-5
J gene: TRBJ1-2
clone size: NA
D gene: NA
CDR3 DNA: TGTGCCAGCAGCCTCCGGTCCGCTACCCTAGCTCTTAATAACTATGGCTACACCTTC
CDR3 protein: CASSLRSATLALNNYGYTF

V gene: TRBV13
J gene: TRBJ1-1
clone size: NA
D gene: NA
CDR3 DNA: TGTGCCAGCAGCTCCCGGCTAGTGAACACTGAAGCTTTCTTT
CDR3 protein: CASSSRLVNTEAFF

V gene: TRBV7-9
J gene: TRBJ1-3
clone size: NA
D gene: TRBD1
CDR3 DNA: TGTGCCAGCAGCTTGGGGGGACAGGGGAGAGGAAACACCATATATTTT
CDR3 protein: CASSLGGQGRGNTIYF

V gene: TRBV6-2/TRBV6-3
J gene: TRBJ2-1
clone size: NA
D gene: NA
CDR3 DNA: TGTGCCAGCAGCCTCTCCAGGGGCTCCTACAATGAGCAGTTCTTC
CDR3 protein: CASSLSRGSYNEQFF

V gene: TRBV6-1
J gene: TRBJ1-2
clone size: NA
D gene: NA
CDR3 DNA: TGTGCCAGCAGTGAAGAGGGAGGGTATGGCTACACCTTC
CDR3 protein: CASSEEGGYGYTF

V gene: TRBV2
J gene: TRBJ2-1
clone size: NA
D gene: TRBD1
CDR3 DNA: TGTGCCAGCAGTCCTACTTCGACAGGGAGTATAGGGCAGTTCTTC
CDR3 protein: CASSPTSTGSIGQFF

V gene: TRBV7-9
J gene: TRBJ1-2
clone size: NA
D gene: TRBD1
CDR3 DNA: TGTGCCAGCAGCCAAACAGGGGTTCGGAGTGGCTACACCTTC
CDR3 protein: CASSQTGVRSGYTF

V gene: TRBV29-1
J gene: TRBJ1-2
clone size: NA
D gene: TRBD1
CDR3 DNA: TGCAGCGTTCTTCCCCTGACACAGGGGAAACGTGGCTACACCTTC
CDR3 protein: CSVLPLTQGKRGYTF

V gene: TRBV14
J gene: TRBJ1-6
clone size: NA
D gene: NA
CDR3 DNA: TGTGCCAGCAGCCAAGTTTCGTCAGGGGTTTCACCCCTCCACTTT
CDR3 protein: CASSQVSSGVSPLHF

V gene: TRBV5-1
J gene: TRBJ2-3
clone size: NA
D gene: NA
CDR3 DNA: TGCGCCAGCAGCTTGGGGACAGCAACAGATACGCAGTATTTT
CDR3 protein: CASSLGTATDTQYF

V gene: TRBV27
J gene: TRBJ1-5
clone size: NA
D gene: NA
CDR3 DNA: TGTGCCAGCAGTTCTAGGACAGCAGGGCCCCACAATCAGCCCCAGCATTTT
CDR3 protein: CASSSRTAGPHNQPQHF

V gene: TRBV7-6
J gene: TRBJ2-2
clone size: NA
D gene: TRBD2
CDR3 DNA: TGTGCCAGCAGCGCCCACCCGGGAGGGGCTAGCGGGAGCGGGGAGCTGTTTTTT
CDR3 protein: CASSAHPGGASGSGELFF

V gene: TRBV5-4
J gene: TRBJ1-3
clone size: NA
D gene: TRBD1
CDR3 DNA: TGTGCCAGCAGCTTGGAGAACAGGGGGAGATCTGGAAACACCATATATTTT
CDR3 protein: CASSLENRGRSGNTIYF

V gene: TRBV29-1
J gene: TRBJ2-1
clone size: NA
D gene: TRBD2
CDR3 DNA: TGCAGCGTTGAAGAGTCCGGCGGGAGATACAATGAGCAGTTCTTC
CDR3 protein: CSVEESGGRYNEQFF

V gene: TRBV28
J gene: TRBJ2-5
clone size: NA
D gene: TRBD2
CDR3 DNA: TGTGCCAGCAGCCGCAAAGTAAGCGGGAGGCTCCAAGAGACCCAGTACTTC
CDR3 protein: CASSRKVSGRLQETQYF

V gene: TRBV11-2
J gene: TRBJ2-7
clone size: few
D gene: NA
CDR3 DNA: TGTGCCAGCAGCCCGCCGGGGGCCGAGCAGTACTTC
CDR3 protein: CASSPPGAEQYF

V gene: TRBV7-9
J gene: TRBJ1-1
clone size: once
D gene: NA
CDR3 DNA: TGTGCCAGCAGCCTTAGTCTGGGTAGTGAAGCTTTCTTT
CDR3 protein: CASSLSLGSEAFF

V gene: TRBV10-3
J gene: TRBJ2-6
clone size: NA
D gene: TRBD2
CDR3 DNA: TGTGCCATCAGCCCTCAGCGGGAGCTCTTCTCTGGGGCCAACGTCCTGACTTTC
CDR3 protein: CAISPQRELFSGANVLTF

V gene: TRBV12-3/TRBV12-4
J gene: TRBJ2-5
clone size: few
D gene: NA
CDR3 DNA: TGTGCCAGCAGTTTAAGAGGTGGGGAGACCCAGTACTTC
CDR3 protein: CASSLRGGETQYF

V gene: TRBV7-9
J gene: TRBJ2-7
clone size: NA
D gene: TRBD2
CDR3 DNA: TGTGCCAGCAGCCAAAGTGGGACTAGCCACGAGCAGTACTTC
CDR3 protein: CASSQSGTSHEQYF

V gene: TRBV6-5
J gene: TRBJ2-5
clone size: once
D gene: NA
CDR3 DNA: TGTGCCAGCAGTTACCCAGGGACAGAGACCCAGTACTTC
CDR3 protein: CASSYPGTETQYF

V gene: TRBV7-2
J gene: TRBJ2-7
clone size: NA
D gene: NA
CDR3 DNA: TGTGCCAGCAGCTTAGCCTTCGGTTACGAGCAGTACTTC
CDR3 protein: CASSLAFGYEQYF

V gene: TRBV7-2
J gene: TRBJ2-1
clone size: NA
D gene: TRBD2
CDR3 DNA: TGTGCCAGCAGCCCTGGGACTAGCGGGAGAAGGTTTATAAATGAGCAGTTCTTC
CDR3 protein: CASSPGTSGRRFINEQFF

V gene: TRBV28
J gene: TRBJ2-7
clone size: NA
D gene: NA
CDR3 DNA: TGTGCCAGCAGTTTAGGGGGGGCTAGTACCTACGAGCAGTACTTC
CDR3 protein: CASSLGGASTYEQYF

V gene: TRBV6-5
J gene: TRBJ2-7
clone size: NA
D gene: TRBD1
CDR3 DNA: TGTGCCAGCAGGTTGACAGGGGAATACGAGCAGTACTTC
CDR3 protein: CASRLTGEYEQYF

V gene: TRBV23-1
J gene: TRBJ1-3
clone size: NA
D gene: NA
CDR3 DNA: TGCGCCAGCAGTCCCCCGTACGGTGGGGGTGGAAACACCATATATTTT
CDR3 protein: CASSPPYGGGGNTIYF

V gene: TRBV7-9
J gene: TRBJ1-4
clone size: NA
D gene: NA
CDR3 DNA: TGTGCCAGCAGCTTAACTCGGCAAACTAATGAAAAACTGTTTTTT
CDR3 protein: CASSLTRQTNEKLFF

V gene: TRBV6-1
J gene: TRBJ2-5
clone size: NA
D gene: NA
CDR3 DNA: TGTGCCAGCAGTGATGGGGGATTCCAAGAGACCCAGTACTTC
CDR3 protein: CASSDGGFQETQYF

V gene: TRBV15
J gene: TRBJ2-5
clone size: NA
D gene: TRBD1
CDR3 DNA: TGTGCCACCAGCAAGGGACAGGGGGTGGAAGAGACCCAGTACTTC
CDR3 protein: CATSKGQGVEETQYF

V gene: TRBV3-1/TRBV3-2
J gene: TRBJ2-7
clone size: NA
D gene: TRBD1
CDR3 DNA: TGTGCCAGCAGCCAATTCCGGGACAGGGCTGGGGAGCAGTACTTC
CDR3 protein: CASSQFRDRAGEQYF

V gene: TRBV24-1
J gene: TRBJ2-7
clone size: NA
D gene: TRBD1
CDR3 DNA: TGTGCCACCAGTGATGGGACAGGGGGGATCTACGAGCAGTACTTC
CDR3 protein: CATSDGTGGIYEQYF

V gene: TRBV11-2
J gene: TRBJ1-1
clone size: few
D gene: NA
CDR3 DNA: TGTGCCAGCAGATCAGTGAGGGGGATGAACACTGAAGCTTTCTTT
CDR3 protein: CASRSVRGMNTEAFF

V gene: TRBV28
J gene: TRBJ1-3
clone size: NA
D gene: NA
CDR3 DNA: TGTGCCAGCAAGGCCGTAAACACCATATATTTT
CDR3 protein: CASKAVNTIYF

V gene: TRBV19
J gene: TRBJ1-5
clone size: NA
D gene: NA
CDR3 DNA: TGTGCCAGTAGTATAGCCGCCCGGGCACTTTATAGCAATCAGCCCCAGCATTTT
CDR3 protein: CASSIAARALYSNQPQHF

V gene: TRBV30
J gene: TRBJ1-4
clone size: NA
D gene: NA
CDR3 DNA: TGTGCCTGGAAAGGCAGGAGTAATGAAAAACTGTTTTTT
CDR3 protein: CAWKGRSNEKLFF

V gene: TRBV6-5
J gene: TRBJ2-3
clone size: NA
D gene: NA
CDR3 DNA: TGTGCCAGCAGACCGACAGGGAGGGATACGCAGTATTTT
CDR3 protein: CASRPTGRDTQYF